This is a list of T cell receptor beta chains from one sample in a study of blood T cell repertoires in COVID-19. Measured with immunoSEQ multiplex PCR; TCRdb has only the in-frame clones, and not every one. The sample lists under 150,000 clones, approximately 84% occurring once. Sequenced sample: peripheral blood. The receptors were sampled from a human donor in a cohort sampled during active COVID-19. Each CDR3 is given without its conserved first and last residue.

TRBJ1-1	TRBV28	ASSLQNRGTEAF
TRBJ1-2	TRBV5-6	ASSPGQGEGGYT
TRBJ2-2	TRBV5-1	ASSSLGGAGELF
TRBJ2-7	TRBV3-1/TRBV3-2	ASSHGTSLYEQY
TRBJ2-7	TRBV6-5	ASSRAGDYEQY
TRBJ2-7	TRBV5-4	ASSLGPSGGTYEQY
TRBJ2-7	TRBV5-4	ASSLASGSYEQY
TRBJ2-2	TRBV5-4	ASSLAVARSTGELF
TRBJ1-1	TRBV29-1	SAETELNTEAF
TRBJ1-4	TRBV7-3	ASPVRGRVEKLF